This T cell receptor beta chain was identified during a study of shared clonotypes between healthy human individuals. Turning to the study itself: There were three CD4 naive, three CD4 memory, two CD8 naive and one CD8 memory plates per donor.

V lost 1 base to trimming and J lost 3 bases; unmatched junction nucleotides: 4. CDR1 and CDR2 from the germline V gene are SGHRS and YFSETQ. The CDR3 has 14 amino acids. Positive CCR7 selection of CD45RO-negative cells yielded the naive CD8 cells, and terminally differentiated effector memory CD45RA+ cells were excluded. Sequencing was performed with immunoSEQ multiplex PCR; in TCRdb, only in-frame clones are kept and a portion is missing. This sample has about 800,000 clones, with about 96% found just once. The V gene is TRBV5-1, the J gene TRBJ2-7, with 7 positions matching TRBD1. This TCR was sampled from a man aged 25-40 years in good health. Source material: naive CD8+ T cells sorted from blood. The CDR3 DNA reads TGCGCCAGCAGCTTGTCTTCAGGGGGCTACGAGCAGTACTTC. Encoded protein: CASSLSSGGYEQYF.